Each of the 3 T cell receptor beta chains below was sequenced from the same sample in a study of lymphopenia after photon versus proton radiotherapy (dated by TCRdb to between 2018 and 2021). Libraries were made using the immunoSEQ multiplex PCR assay. TCRdb obtained this table from immuneACCESS and retained in-frame rearrangements with V and J assigned. These tables miss some clones; where compared with another copy, unresolved V genes account for less than half of the shortfall, and the remainder is unexplained. The sample table lists around 150,000 clones, approximately 86% of them with a count of one. Clones ranked in the top ten supply approximately 4.8% of the sample. This material consisted of peripheral blood, taken from a patient treated with photon-based radiotherapy. These receptor sequences come from a man aged 45 to 65 with gastric cancer.

This clone was detected once. This chain uses TRBV4-3 with TRBJ1-2; the D gene is possibly TRBD1 (6 bases). Deletions cut 7 bases from V and 3 bases from J, with 24 bases between. The V gene's germline CDR1 is LGHNA and CDR2 YSLEER. This CDR3 has 17 amino acids. CDR3 region: CASNSRFTGIPDYGYTF. As DNA, the CDR3 is TGCGCCAGCAACTCCCGATTTACAGGGATTCCGGACTATGGCTACACCTTC.

The rearrangement uses TRBV28 and TRBJ2-5, with D maybe TRBD1 (6 bases). Germline V lookup: CDR1 MDHEN, CDR2 SYDVKM. CDR3 length: 16 residues. The V and J ends lost 2 bases and 2 bases respectively, with 15 bases between them. The chain's CDR3 is CASSLTRRQEQETQYF. CDR3 DNA: TGTGCCAGCAGTTTAACCAGACGACAGGAACAAGAGACCCAGTACTTC.

The V call is TRBV28, the J call TRBJ2-1, with 9 bases fitting TRBD1. The V gene end was trimmed by 8 bases and the J gene end by 4 bases; junction bases not matched to a gene: 3. The CDR3 extends over 13 amino acids. Germline V gene sequence: CDR1 MDHEN, CDR2 SYDVKM. The DNA of the CDR3 is TGTGCCAGCGGGGACAGGGATTACAATGAGCAGTTCTTC. Its protein is CASGDRDYNEQFF. Full variable domain (outside the CDR3, taken from reference TRBV28 and TRBJ2-1): DVKVTQSSRYLVKRTGEKVFLECVQDMDHENMFWYRQDPGLGLRLIYFSYDVKMKEKGDIPEGYSVSREKKERFSLILESASTNQTSMYLCASGDRDYNEQFFGPGTRLTVL.